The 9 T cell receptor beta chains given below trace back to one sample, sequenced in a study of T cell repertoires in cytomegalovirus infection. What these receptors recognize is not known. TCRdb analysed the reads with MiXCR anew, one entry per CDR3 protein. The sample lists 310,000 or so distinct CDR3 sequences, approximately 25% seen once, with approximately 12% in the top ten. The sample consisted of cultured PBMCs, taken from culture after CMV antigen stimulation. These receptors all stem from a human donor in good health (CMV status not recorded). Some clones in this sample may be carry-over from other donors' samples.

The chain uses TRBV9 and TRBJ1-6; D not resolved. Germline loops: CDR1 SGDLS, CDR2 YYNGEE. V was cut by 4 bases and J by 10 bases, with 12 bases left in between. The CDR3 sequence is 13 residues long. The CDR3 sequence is CASSPLSTSPLHF. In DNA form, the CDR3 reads TGTGCCAGCAGCCCGCTCTCAACCTCACCCCTCCACTTT.

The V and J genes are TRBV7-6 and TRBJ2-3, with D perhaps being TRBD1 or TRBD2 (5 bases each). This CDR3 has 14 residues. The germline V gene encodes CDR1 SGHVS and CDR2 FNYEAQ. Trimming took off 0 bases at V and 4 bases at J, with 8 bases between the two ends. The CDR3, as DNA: TGTGCCAGCAGCTTAGCGATGGGGGCAGATACGCAGTATTTT. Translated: CASSLAMGADTQYF.

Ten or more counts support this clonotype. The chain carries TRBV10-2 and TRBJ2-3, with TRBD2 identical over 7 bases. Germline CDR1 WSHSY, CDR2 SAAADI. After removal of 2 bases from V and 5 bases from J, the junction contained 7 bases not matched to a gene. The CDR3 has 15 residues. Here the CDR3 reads CASSETSAIGDTQYF. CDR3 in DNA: TGCGCCAGCAGTGAGACTAGCGCGATCGGAGATACGCAGTATTTT.

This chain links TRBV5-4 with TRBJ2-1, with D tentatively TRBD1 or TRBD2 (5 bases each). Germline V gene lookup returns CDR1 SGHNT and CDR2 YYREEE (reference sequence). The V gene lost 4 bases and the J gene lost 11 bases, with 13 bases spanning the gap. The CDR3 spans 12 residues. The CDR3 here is CASSPRDGKQFF. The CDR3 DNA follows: TGTGCCAGCAGCCCCCGGGACGGAAAGCAGTTCTTC.

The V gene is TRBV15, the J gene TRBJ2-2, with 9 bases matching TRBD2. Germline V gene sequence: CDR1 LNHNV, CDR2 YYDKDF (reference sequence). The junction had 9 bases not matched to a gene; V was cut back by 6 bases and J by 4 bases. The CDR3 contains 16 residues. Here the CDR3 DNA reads TGTGCCACCAGAGGGAGTAGCGGGAGTGGCACCGGGGAGCTGTTTTTT. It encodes CATRGSSGSGTGELFF.

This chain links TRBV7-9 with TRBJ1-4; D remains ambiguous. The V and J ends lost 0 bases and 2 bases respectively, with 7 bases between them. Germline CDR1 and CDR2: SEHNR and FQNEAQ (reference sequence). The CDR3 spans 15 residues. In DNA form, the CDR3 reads TGTGCCAGCAGCTTAGCCCGGGAGACTAATGAAAAACTGTTTTTT. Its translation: CASSLARETNEKLFF.

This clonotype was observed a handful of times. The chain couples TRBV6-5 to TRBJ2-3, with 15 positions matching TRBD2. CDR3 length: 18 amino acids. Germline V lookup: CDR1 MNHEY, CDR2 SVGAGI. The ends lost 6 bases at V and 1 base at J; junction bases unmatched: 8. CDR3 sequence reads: CASRLGLAGGRGTDTQYF. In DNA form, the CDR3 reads TGTGCCAGCAGACTCGGACTAGCGGGAGGGAGGGGCACAGATACGCAGTATTTT.

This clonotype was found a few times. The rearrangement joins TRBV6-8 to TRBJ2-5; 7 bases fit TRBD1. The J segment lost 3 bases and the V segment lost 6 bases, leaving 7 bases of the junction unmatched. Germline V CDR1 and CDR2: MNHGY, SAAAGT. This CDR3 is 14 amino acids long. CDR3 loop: CASRPGQPKETQYF. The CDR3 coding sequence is TGTGCCAGCAGACCGGGACAGCCTAAAGAGACCCAGTACTTC.

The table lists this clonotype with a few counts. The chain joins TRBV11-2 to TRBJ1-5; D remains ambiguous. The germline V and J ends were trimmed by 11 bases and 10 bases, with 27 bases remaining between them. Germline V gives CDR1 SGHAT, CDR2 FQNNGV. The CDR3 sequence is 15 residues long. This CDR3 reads CARPLRELLHCPQHF. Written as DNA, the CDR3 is TGTGCCCGTCCGTTGAGGGAACTTCTTCATTGTCCCCAGCATTTT.